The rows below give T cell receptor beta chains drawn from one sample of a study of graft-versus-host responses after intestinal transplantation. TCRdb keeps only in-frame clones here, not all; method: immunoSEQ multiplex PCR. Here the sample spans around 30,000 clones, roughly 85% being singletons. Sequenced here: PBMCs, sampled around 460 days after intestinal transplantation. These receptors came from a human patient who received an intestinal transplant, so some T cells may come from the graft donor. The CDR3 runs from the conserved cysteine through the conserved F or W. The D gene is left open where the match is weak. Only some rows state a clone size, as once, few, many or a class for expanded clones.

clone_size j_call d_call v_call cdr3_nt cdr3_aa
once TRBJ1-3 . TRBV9 TGTGCCAGCGGCTCCACAGGCTCTGGAAACACCATATATTTT CASGSTGSGNTIYF
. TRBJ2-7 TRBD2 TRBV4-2 TGTGCCAGCAGCCATAGCGGGATGTACGAGCAGTACTTC CASSHSGMYEQYF
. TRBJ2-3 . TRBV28 TGTGCCAGCAGTTTAAGCGGGTATGGCACAGATACGCAGTATTTT CASSLSGYGTDTQYF
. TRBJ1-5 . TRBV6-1 TGTGCCAGCAGTGTTCCTCCTCGGCCCCAGCATTTT CASSVPPRPQHF
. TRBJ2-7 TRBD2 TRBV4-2 TGTGCCAGCAGCCAAGCCCTAGCGGGAGGGCCTTATGAGCAGTACTTC CASSQALAGGPYEQYF
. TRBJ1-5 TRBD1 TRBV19 TGTGCCAGTAGTATCCCCCGGACAGGGCCGAAAGATCAGCCCCAGCATTTT CASSIPRTGPKDQPQHF
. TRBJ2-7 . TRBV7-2 TGTGCCAGCAGCTTGGTCCCATCCTACGAGCAGTACTTC CASSLVPSYEQYF
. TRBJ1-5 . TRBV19 TGTGCCAGTAGTAGCAGGGACGGCAATCAGCCCCAGCATTTT CASSSRDGNQPQHF
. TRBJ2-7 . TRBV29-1 TGCAGCGTCCAGAGCTCCTACGAGCAGTACTTC CSVQSSYEQYF
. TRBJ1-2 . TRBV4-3 TGCGCCAGCAGCCAAGATAGGGGCTACTATGGCTACACCTTC CASSQDRGYYGYTF
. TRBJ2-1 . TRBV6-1 TGTGCCAGCAGTGAAGTGGCAGGGGGGGGCAATGAGCAGTTCTTC CASSEVAGGGNEQFF
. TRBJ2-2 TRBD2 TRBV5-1 TGCGCCAGCAGCCCCCTGGGGGAGGGCGCCGGGGAGCTGTTTTTT CASSPLGEGAGELFF
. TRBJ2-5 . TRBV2 TGTGCCAGCAGTGAAGCGTTGGGACGAAGATACAAGGACTTC CASSEALGRRYKDF
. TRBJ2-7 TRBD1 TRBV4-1 TGCGCCAGCAGCCCCTACAGGGGCGAAGTAACCAACGAGCAGTACTTC CASSPYRGEVTNEQYF
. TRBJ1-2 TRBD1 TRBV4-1 TGCGCCAGCAGCCAGAGGACAGGGGTCTATGGCTACACCTTC CASSQRTGVYGYTF
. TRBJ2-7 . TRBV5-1 TGCGCCAGCAGCTCGGGACTTCCCTACGAGCAGTACTTC CASSSGLPYEQYF
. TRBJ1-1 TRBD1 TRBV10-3 TGTGCCATCAGTGAGTACGATACAGGGGGCATAGGCACTGAAGCTTTCTTT CAISEYDTGGIGTEAFF
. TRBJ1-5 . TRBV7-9 TGTGCCAGCAGCCCCCCCGGACAGTTAATACAGCATTTT CASSPPGQLIQHF
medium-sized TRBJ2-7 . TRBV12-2 TGTGCAAGTCGCTTAGTGGAAAGGAGCTCCTACGAGCAGTACTTC CASRLVERSSYEQYF
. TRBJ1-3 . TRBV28 TGTGCCAGCAGCTCAGCGGGGCCCGGAAACACCATATATTTT CASSSAGPGNTIYF
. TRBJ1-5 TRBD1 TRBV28 TGTGCCAGCAGCCGGACAGGGCGGGATCAGCCCCAGCATTTT CASSRTGRDQPQHF
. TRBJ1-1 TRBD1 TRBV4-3 TGCGCCAGCAGCCAAGTGGACAGGACCATGAACACTGAAGCTTTCTTT CASSQVDRTMNTEAFF
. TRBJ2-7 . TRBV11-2 TGTGCCAGCAGCCTGTTTGGGGCTGAAAGCCGGAGTGGGGGGCAGTACTTC CASSLFGAESRSGGQYF
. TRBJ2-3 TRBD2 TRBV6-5 TGTGCCAGCAGTAAACTAGCGGGACGCACAGATACGCAGTATTTT CASSKLAGRTDTQYF
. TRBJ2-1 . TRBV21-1 TGTGCCAGCAGCAAAGTTCCAACATTCAATGAGCAGTTCTTC CASSKVPTFNEQFF
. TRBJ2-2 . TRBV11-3 TGTGCCAGCAGCCCCGGGACATTGGATACACTGGGTGGCGGGGAGCTGTTTTTT CASSPGTLDTLGGGELFF
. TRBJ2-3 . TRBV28 TGTGCCAGCAGTTTGGTGGGTGGTCAATCGGAGGATTTT CASSLVGGQSEDF
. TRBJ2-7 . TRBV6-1 TGTGCCAGCCGGGTCCGGAATCCCTACGAGCAGTACTTC CASRVRNPYEQYF
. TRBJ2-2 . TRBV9 TGTGACGACACCGGGGAGCTGTTTTTT CDDTGELFF
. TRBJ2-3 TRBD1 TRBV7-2 TGTGCCAGCAGCTTACAGGGGGTGCAGTATTTT CASSLQGVQYF
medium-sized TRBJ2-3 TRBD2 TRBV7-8 TGTGCCAGCAGCTTCATCGGGGGGTACACAGATACGCAGTATTTT CASSFIGGYTDTQYF
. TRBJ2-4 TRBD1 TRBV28 TGTGCCAGCAGTTTTGCTTGGGAGAGGGACAGGGTCTTATCGGACATTCAGTACTTC CASSFAWERDRVLSDIQYF
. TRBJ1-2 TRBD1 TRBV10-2 TGCGCCAGCAGTGAGTCTGAGTTGGGGGGACAGGGAGCTAACTATGGCTACACCTTC CASSESELGGQGANYGYTF
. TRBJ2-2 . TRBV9 TGTGCCAGCAGCGTTATCGGTGACACCGGGGAGCTGTTTTTT CASSVIGDTGELFF
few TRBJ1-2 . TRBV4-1 TGCGCCAGCAGCCAAGATGGGGGTGGCTACACCTTC CASSQDGGGYTF
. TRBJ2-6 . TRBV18 TGTGCCAGCTCACCACGCTCTGGAGGGGGGATGTACGGGGCCAACGTCCTGACTTTC CASSPRSGGGMYGANVLTF
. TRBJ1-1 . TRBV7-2 TGTGCCAGCAGCTCACATCCGAACACTGAAGCTTTCTTT CASSSHPNTEAFF
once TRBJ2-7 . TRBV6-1 TGTGCCAGCAGTGAAGGGTTAAGGTTCTACGAGCAGTACTTC CASSEGLRFYEQYF
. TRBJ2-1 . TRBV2 TGTGCCAGCAACGGGGGTGGTGATGAGCAGTTCTTC CASNGGGDEQFF
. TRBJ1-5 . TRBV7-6 TGTGCCAGCAGCTTAGAAGAAGATCAGCCCCAGCATTTT CASSLEEDQPQHF
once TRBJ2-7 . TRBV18 TGTGCCAGCTCACCAGGAGGGTTCCTGCAGTACTTC CASSPGGFLQYF
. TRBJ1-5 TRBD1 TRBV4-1 TGCGCCAGCAGCCAAGATCCAGGGGGCGCATATCAGCCCCAGCATTTT CASSQDPGGAYQPQHF
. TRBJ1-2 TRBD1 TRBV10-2 TGCGCCAGCAGCGACACAGGGGCGGGCTATGGCTACACCTTC CASSDTGAGYGYTF
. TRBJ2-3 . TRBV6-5 TGTGCCAGCAGTTCGGACGGGTATACGCAGTATTTT CASSSDGYTQYF
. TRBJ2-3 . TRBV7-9 TGTGCCAGCATCAACGGCCGGGTAATCGGGGATACGCAGTATTTT CASINGRVIGDTQYF
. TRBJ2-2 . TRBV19 TGTGCCAGTAGTCCTTACAGGGCCGGGGAGCTGTTTTTT CASSPYRAGELFF
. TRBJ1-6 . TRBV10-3 TGTGCCATCACCCAAAGAGTTAGCGGTTCACCCCTCCACTTT CAITQRVSGSPLHF
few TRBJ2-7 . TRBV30 TGTGCCTGGAGTAGAGGGAGGAACTACGAGCAGTACTTC CAWSRGRNYEQYF
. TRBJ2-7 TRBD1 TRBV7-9 TGTGCCAGCAGCCCCCCCGGGACAGGGCCAGACTACGAGCAGTACTTC CASSPPGTGPDYEQYF
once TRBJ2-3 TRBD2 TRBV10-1 TGCGCCAGCAGTGAGTCGCTAGCGGGGAGCACAGATACGCAGTATTTT CASSESLAGSTDTQYF
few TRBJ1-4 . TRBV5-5 TGTGCCAGCAGCTTGGATCGTGAAAAACTGTTTTTT CASSLDREKLFF
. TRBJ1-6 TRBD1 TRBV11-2 TGTGCCAGCAGCTTAAGATCCGTTAACAGGGGGGATAATTCACCCCTCCACTTT CASSLRSVNRGDNSPLHF
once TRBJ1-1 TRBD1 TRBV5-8 TGTGCCAGCAGCTTAGGCGACAGGGGTAGAACTGAAGCTTTCTTT CASSLGDRGRTEAFF
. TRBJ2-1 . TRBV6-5 TGTGCCAGCAGTCCCGACAGTCAAGCCTACAATGAGCAGTTCTTC CASSPDSQAYNEQFF
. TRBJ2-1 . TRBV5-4 TGTGCCAGCAGCTTGCCAGGGCCGAATGAGCAGTTCTTC CASSLPGPNEQFF
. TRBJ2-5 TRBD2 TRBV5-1 TGCGCCAGCAGCTCGACTAGCCGGTACCAAGAGACCCAGTACTTC CASSSTSRYQETQYF
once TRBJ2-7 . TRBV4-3 TGCGCCAGCAGCCAAGATCCGTACTCCTACGAGCAGTACTTC CASSQDPYSYEQYF
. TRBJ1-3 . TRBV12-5 TGTGCTAGTGGTTTCTCTGGAAACACCATATATTTT CASGFSGNTIYF
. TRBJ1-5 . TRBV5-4 TGTGCCAGCAGCTTGGGCAGAAGGAATCGTCAGCCCCAGCATTTT CASSLGRRNRQPQHF